What follows describes a single T cell receptor (beta chain). This clone's antigen is unknown. The conserved phenylalanine or tryptophan is not found at the CDR3 terminus, so this likely reflects a read error. The DNA is omitted, as the CDR3 cannot be located on it reliably, and the CDR3 follows TCRdb's listing. The record originates from a study of tumor and adjacent non-tumor tissue in lung cancer (dated by TCRdb to 2017 to 2018). The study in broad terms: Patients with adenocarcinoma (around eleven), squamous cell carcinoma (2) and small cell lung cancer (1) were included in the cohort. The 15 or so patients were aged roughly 31 to 80 years, included 10 men and 5 women, and had TNM stage I to III disease. A total of roughly 130 million productive TCRbeta reads were generated by sequencing, corresponding to an average of roughly 4.1 million reads per sample. The study compared bulk TCRbeta repertoires from lung tumor tissue and matched distant non-tumor lung tissue of some 16 lung cancer patients. Some 31 paired specimens, one tumor and one normal lung sample per patient, were profiled by TCRbeta CDR3 sequencing.

The study at large found these results: Younger patients had significantly higher TCR diversity, and higher tumor TCR diversity was associated with shorter overall and disease-free survival. The top 100 clones made up a significantly larger cumulative share of the repertoire in normal lung than in tumor tissue. With only around 15 patients in the cohort, the authors noted that larger samples and more detailed clinical data are needed. The sequencing platform is not named in the methods, and unique molecular identifiers are not mentioned. TCR diversity (inverse Simpson) was significantly higher in tumor than in normal lung tissue (431.37 vs 166.20, P = 0.0075, Mann-Whitney U test). Peripheral blood was not sequenced, so blood TCRbeta repertoires in these lung cancer patients were not examined.

RNA was extracted from bulk unsorted tissue and checked for quality with a NanoDrop ND-1000 and an Agilent 2100. The normal lung samples consisted of distant non-tumor tissue collected more than 3 cm from the tumor edge. All donors had newly diagnosed lung cancer, had not received prior chemotherapy, and were admitted for thoracic surgery in China between August and November 2014. The study excluded patients who had received radiotherapy or chemotherapy before or who had another cancer at the same time. Surgical tissue pieces of roughly 1-2 cm3 were preserved in RNAlater solution and were kept at -80 degrees C until use. Libraries were built with multiplex PCR. The sequencer listed for this sample is Illumina HiSeq 2500. TCRbeta libraries were constructed through three rounds of nested PCR with primers (Table S4) according to protocols adapted from ARM-PCR. PCR products of 200-500 bp were gel-excised and purified with the QIAquick gel extraction kit before sequencing. The study's processing was this. Reads were cleaned using Trimmomatic, were merged into complete CDR3 sequences using FLASH, and were assigned to V(D)J germline segments using MiTCR. Clonal diversity was computed as the inverse Simpson's index with VDJtools. In-frame sequences lacking a premature stop codon were counted as productive reads. TCRdb itself trimmed the public reads at Q25 with fastp, ran MiXCR and retained productive beta chains. Every CDR3 protein is listed once, alongside the most common genes and DNA of its rows. TCRdb, not the original authors, processed these V and J calls. The sample has 90,000 to 100,000 distinct CDR3 sequences on record, about 80% of them singletons. The top ten clones comprise 30% of the sample.

The length of the CDR3 is 16 amino acids, counting both ends. The germline V gene supplies CDR1 SGHAT and CDR2 FQNNGV. This receptor was obtained from a man between 60 and 75 years old with small cell lung cancer. The rearrangement combines TRBV11-2 with TRBJ2-1. The sequenced sample consisted of distant non-tumor lung tissue. The CDR3 has the sequence CASSLIGRGSYNEQFL.